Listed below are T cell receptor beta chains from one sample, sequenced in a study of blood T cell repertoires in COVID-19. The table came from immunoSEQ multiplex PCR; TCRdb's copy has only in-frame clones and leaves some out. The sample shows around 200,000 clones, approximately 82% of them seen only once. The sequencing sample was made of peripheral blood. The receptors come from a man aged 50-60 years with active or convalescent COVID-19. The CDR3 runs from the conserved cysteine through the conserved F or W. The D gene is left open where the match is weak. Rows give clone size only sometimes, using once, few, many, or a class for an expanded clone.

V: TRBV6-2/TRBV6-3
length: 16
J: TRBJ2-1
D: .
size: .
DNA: TGTGCCAGCAGTTACTCGATTGCGGGGTTACACAATGAGCAGTTCTTC
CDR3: CASSYSIAGLHNEQFF

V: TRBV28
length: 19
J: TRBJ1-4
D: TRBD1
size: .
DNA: TGTGCCAGCAGTTTAAATAGTAGGCAGGGGGCAATAAGTGATGAAAAACTGTTTTTT
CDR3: CASSLNSRQGAISDEKLFF

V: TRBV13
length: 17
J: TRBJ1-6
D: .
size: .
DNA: TGTGCCAGCAGCTTCAACCCACAGACAGGTCATAATTCACCCCTCCACTTT
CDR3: CASSFNPQTGHNSPLHF

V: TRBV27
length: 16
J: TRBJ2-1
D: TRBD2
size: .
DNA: TGTGCCAGCAGTCCCAGACTAGCGGGAGCCCCGCCAGGGCAGTTCTTC
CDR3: CASSPRLAGAPPGQFF

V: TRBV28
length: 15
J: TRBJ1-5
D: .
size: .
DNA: TGTGCCAGCTCTTTCACTTTAATCCAGGGTCAGCCCCAGCATTTT
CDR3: CASSFTLIQGQPQHF

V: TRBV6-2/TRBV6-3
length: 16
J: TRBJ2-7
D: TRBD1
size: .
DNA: TGTGCCAGCAGTTACGACGGGGCAGGGGGTTTATACGAGCAGTACTTC
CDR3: CASSYDGAGGLYEQYF

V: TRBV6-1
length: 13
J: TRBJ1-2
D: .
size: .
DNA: TGTGCCAGCAGTGAAGCGCGTCGAGATGGCTACACCTTC
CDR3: CASSEARRDGYTF

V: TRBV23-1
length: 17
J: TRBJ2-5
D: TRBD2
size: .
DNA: TGCGCCAGCAGTCAATCGCGGACTAGCGGGGGGGCAGAGACCCAGTACTTC
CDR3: CASSQSRTSGGAETQYF

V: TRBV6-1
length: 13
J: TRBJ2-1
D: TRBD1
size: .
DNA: TGTGCCAGCAGTGATGGCCCCGGACAGGAACTGTTCTTC
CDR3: CASSDGPGQELFF

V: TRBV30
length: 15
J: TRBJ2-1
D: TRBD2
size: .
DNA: TGTGCCTGGAGTGTACTGGCGGGAGGGGGGAATGAGCAGTTCTTC
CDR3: CAWSVLAGGGNEQFF

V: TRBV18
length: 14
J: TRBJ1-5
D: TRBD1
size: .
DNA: TGTGCCAGCTCACAAGACAGGGGTTCTCAGCCCCAGCATTTT
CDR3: CASSQDRGSQPQHF

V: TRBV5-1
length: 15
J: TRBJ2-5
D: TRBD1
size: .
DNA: TGCGCCAGCAGCCAAGGGACAGGGATGCGGGAGACCCAGTACTTC
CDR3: CASSQGTGMRETQYF

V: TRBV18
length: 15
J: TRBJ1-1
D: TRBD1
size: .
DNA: TGTGCCAGCTCAAGAACGGGACAGGGGGTTACTGAAGCTTTCTTT
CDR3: CASSRTGQGVTEAFF

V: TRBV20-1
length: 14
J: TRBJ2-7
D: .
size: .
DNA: TGCAGTGCTAGTTTCCCCGGCGGCTCCTACGAGCAGTACTTC
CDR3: CSASFPGGSYEQYF

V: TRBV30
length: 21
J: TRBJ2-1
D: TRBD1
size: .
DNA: TGTGCCTGGGACCACCCCGGGCGGACAGGGGACCCCCAAGCGGCTACCAATGAGCAGTTCTTC
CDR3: CAWDHPGRTGDPQAATNEQFF

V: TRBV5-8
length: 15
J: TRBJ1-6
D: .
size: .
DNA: TGTGCCAGCAGCTTGGCGGGACATCCTAATTCACCCCTCCACTTT
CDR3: CASSLAGHPNSPLHF

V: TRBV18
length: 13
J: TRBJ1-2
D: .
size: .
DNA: TGTGCCAGCTCATCAGACAGGCGAAGTGGCTACACCTTC
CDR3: CASSSDRRSGYTF

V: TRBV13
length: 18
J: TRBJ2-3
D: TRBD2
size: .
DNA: TGTGCCAGCAGTTCTTTGGCTAGCGGGGGTCCCAACACAGATACGCAGTATTTT
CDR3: CASSSLASGGPNTDTQYF

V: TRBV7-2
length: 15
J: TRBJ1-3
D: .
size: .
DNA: TGTGCCAGCAGCTATCTAGGGGGTGCGGGAAACACCATATATTTT
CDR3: CASSYLGGAGNTIYF

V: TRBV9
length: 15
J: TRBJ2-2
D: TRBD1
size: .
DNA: TGTGCCAGCAGTCGACCGGACAGGGCTACCGGGGAGCTGTTTTTT
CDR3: CASSRPDRATGELFF

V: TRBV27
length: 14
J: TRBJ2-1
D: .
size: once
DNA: TGTGCCATTGGGGGGACTTCAACCTACAATGAGCAGTTCTTC
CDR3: CAIGGTSTYNEQFF

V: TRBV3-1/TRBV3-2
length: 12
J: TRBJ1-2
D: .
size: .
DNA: TGTGCCAGCAGCCGGGACACCTATGGCTACACCTTC
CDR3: CASSRDTYGYTF

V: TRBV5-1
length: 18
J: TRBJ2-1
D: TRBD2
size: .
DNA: TGCGCCAGCAGCTTCGGTCTAGCGGGAGGGAGCTCCTACAATGAGCAGTTCTTC
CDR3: CASSFGLAGGSSYNEQFF

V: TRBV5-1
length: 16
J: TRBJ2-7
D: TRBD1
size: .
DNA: TGCGCCAGCAGCGCCCGTAGGACAGGCCTAACCTACGAGCAGTACTTC
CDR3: CASSARRTGLTYEQYF

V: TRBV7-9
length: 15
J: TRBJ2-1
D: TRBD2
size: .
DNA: TGTGCCAGCAGTCGGACTAGCGGGGCGTACAATGAGCAGTTCTTC
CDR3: CASSRTSGAYNEQFF

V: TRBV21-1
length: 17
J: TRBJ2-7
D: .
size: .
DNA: TGTGCCAGCAGCAAATGGGGTCGCGGGGGCCCTTCCTACGAGCAGTACTTC
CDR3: CASSKWGRGGPSYEQYF

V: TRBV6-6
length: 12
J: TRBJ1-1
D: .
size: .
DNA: TGTGCCAGCACCCGCGCGGACACTGAAGCTTTCTTT
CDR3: CASTRADTEAFF

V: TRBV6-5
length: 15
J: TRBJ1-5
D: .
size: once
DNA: TGTGCCAGCAGTAGGACAAGCGCATCCAATCAGCCCCAGCATTTT
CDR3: CASSRTSASNQPQHF

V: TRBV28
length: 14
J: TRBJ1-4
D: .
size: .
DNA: TGTGCCAGCAGTTTATTGCAGGGGACCGAAAAACTGTTTTTT
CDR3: CASSLLQGTEKLFF

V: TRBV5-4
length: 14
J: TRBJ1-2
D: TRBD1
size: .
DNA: TGTGCCAGCAGCGGCGGACAGGGGTTGAATGGCTACACCTTC
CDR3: CASSGGQGLNGYTF

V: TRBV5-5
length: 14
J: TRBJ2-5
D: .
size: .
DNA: TGTGCCAGCAGCCGTTTGGGAGGCCAAGAGACCCAGTACTTC
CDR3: CASSRLGGQETQYF

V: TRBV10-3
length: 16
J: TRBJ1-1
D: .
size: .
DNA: TGTGCCATCAGATTAGGGTCTGGATTGGGGAGCACTGAAGCTTTCTTT
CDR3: CAIRLGSGLGSTEAFF

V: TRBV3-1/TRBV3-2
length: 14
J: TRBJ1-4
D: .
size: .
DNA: TGTGCCAGCAGCCCCCTTGGGGGCGGAGAAAAACTGTTTTTT
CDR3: CASSPLGGGEKLFF

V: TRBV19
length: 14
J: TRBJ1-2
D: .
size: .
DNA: TGTGCCAGTAGTATGTATCAGGAGGGCTATGGCTACACCTTC
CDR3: CASSMYQEGYGYTF

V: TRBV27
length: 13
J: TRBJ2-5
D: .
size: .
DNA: TGTGCCAGCAGTTTAATCTCCAGTGAGACCCAGTACTTC
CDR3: CASSLISSETQYF

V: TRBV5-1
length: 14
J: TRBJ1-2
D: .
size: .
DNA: TGCGCCAGCAGCTTGGCCGGGGGGGACTATGGCTACACCTTC
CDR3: CASSLAGGDYGYTF

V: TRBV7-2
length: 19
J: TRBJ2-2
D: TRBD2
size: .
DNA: TGTGCCAGCAGCTTAGTCCCGACTAGCGGGGCCTTGAACACCGGGGAGCTGTTTTTT
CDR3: CASSLVPTSGALNTGELFF

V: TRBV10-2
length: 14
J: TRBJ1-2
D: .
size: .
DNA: TGCGCCAGCAGTGAGGGCAGGTCATCCTATGGCTACACCTTC
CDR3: CASSEGRSSYGYTF

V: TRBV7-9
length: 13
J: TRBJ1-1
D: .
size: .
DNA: TGTGCCAGCAGCCCATCATGGGACATCAGAGCTTTCTTT
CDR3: CASSPSWDIRAFF

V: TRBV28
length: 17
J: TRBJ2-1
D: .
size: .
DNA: TGTGCCAGCAGTTTCTGGGGCAGCGTGGCAATCCGCAATGAGCAGTTCTTC
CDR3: CASSFWGSVAIRNEQFF

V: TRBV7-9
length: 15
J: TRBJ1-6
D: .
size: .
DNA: TGTGCCAGCAGCCCAGTCTCGGGTCGGAATTCACCCCTCCACTTT
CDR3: CASSPVSGRNSPLHF

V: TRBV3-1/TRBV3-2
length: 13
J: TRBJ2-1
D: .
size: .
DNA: TGTGCCAGCAGCCAAACCTTTCGGGGAGAGCAGTTCTTC
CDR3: CASSQTFRGEQFF

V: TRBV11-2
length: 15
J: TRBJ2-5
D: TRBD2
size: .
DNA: TGTGCCAGCAGCCGTACCGGGACTAACCAAGAGACCCAGTACTTC
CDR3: CASSRTGTNQETQYF

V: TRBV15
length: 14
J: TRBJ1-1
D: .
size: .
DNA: TGTGCCACCAGCAGAGGATCGGGGGGGACTGAAGCTTTCTTT
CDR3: CATSRGSGGTEAFF

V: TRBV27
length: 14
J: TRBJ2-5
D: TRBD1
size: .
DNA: TGTGCCAGCAGCCATAACAGGGGACAAGAGACCCAGTACTTC
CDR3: CASSHNRGQETQYF

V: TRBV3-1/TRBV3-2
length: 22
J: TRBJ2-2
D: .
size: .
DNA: TGTGCCAGCAGCCAAATAGGCCTGGGGGCGCTGAGGACAGCGATGATGACCGGGGAGCTGTTTTTT
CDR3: CASSQIGLGALRTAMMTGELFF

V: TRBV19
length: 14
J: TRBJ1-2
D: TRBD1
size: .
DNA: TGTGCCACCCGCCGGGACAGGGCTTCGAGTGGCTACACCTTC
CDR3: CATRRDRASSGYTF

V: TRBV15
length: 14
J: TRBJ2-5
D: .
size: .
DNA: TGTGCCACCAGCAGGACAGCTAGCGCAGAGACCCAGTACTTC
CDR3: CATSRTASAETQYF

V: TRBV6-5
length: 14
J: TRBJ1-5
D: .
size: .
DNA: TGTGCCAGCAGTTACCGAGACAGGTCAACGCCCCAGCATTTT
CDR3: CASSYRDRSTPQHF

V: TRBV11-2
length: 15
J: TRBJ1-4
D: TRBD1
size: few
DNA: TGTGCCAGCAGTCGTATCCGGACAGGGGATGAAAAACTGTTTTTT
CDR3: CASSRIRTGDEKLFF

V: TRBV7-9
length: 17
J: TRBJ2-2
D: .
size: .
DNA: TGTGCCAGCAGTCCCCTCCCGGGGAGGTGGGGCACCGGGGAGCTGTTTTTT
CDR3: CASSPLPGRWGTGELFF

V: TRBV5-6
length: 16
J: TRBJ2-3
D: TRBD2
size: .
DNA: TGTGCCAGCAGCTTGGGGTGGACTAGCCGCTCGGATACGCAGTATTTT
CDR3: CASSLGWTSRSDTQYF

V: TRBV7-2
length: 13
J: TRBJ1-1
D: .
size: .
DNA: TGTGCCAGCAGCTTAGAGGCAGGGGAGGGGGCTTTCTTT
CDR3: CASSLEAGEGAFF

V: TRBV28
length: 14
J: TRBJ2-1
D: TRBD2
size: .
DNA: TGTGCCAGCAGTTTTCAGCGGGAGTACAATGAGCAGTTCTTC
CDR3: CASSFQREYNEQFF